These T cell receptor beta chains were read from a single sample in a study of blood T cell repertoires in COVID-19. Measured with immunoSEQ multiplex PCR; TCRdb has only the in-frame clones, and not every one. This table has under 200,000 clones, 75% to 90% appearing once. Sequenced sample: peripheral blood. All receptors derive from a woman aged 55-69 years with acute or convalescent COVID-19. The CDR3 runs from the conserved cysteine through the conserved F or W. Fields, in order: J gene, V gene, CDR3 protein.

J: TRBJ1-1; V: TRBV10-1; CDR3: CASSESGRDEAFF
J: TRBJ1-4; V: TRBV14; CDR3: CASSQEGRANEKLFF
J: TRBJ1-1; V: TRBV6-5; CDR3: CATRDRGLPEAFF
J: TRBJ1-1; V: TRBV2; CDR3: CASSYNRESMNTEAFF
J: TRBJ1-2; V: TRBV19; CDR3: CASTGQGFYGYTF
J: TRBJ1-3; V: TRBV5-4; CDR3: CASSSGQSRSGNTIYF
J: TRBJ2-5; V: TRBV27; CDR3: CASSLRGRQETQYF
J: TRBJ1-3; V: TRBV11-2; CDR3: CASSLAPLAADTIYF
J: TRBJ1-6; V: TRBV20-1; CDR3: CSASIGSSYNSPLHF
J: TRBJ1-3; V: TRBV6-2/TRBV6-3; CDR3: CASSLGGNTIYF
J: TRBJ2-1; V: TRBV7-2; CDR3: CASSPNGGGNEQFF
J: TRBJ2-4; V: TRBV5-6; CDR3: CASSLLAGDKNIQYF